This section outlines one TCR beta chain sequence together with its context. The data derive from a study of blood T cell repertoires in COVID-19. Study information: There were acute and convalescent COVID-19 samples, and they came from the United States, Italy and Spain.

The protocol was immunoSEQ multiplex PCR, while the TCRdb copy is restricted to in-frame clones and leaves out a portion. In the table there are 310,000 or so clones, roughly 90% of which are singletons. The study recruited people aged 18 to 89 years across approximately 24 US areas. The receptor's source is a woman under 30 with acute COVID-19. Source material: PBMCs or T cells enriched from blood (not recorded which).

The CDR3 region has the DNA TGTGCCAGCACCACTAGCGGGATCTCCAATGAGCAGTTCTTC. It codes for CASTTSGISNEQFF. The rearrangement joins TRBV6-5 to TRBJ2-1; 10 bases are a match to TRBD2. The CDR3 has 14 residues. The V gene's germline CDR1 is MNHEY and CDR2 SVGAGI. V was clipped by 7 bases and J by 6 bases; unmatched bases: 6.